A selection of T cell receptor beta chains follows, all from one sample in a study of shared clonotypes between healthy human individuals. Measured with immunoSEQ multiplex PCR; TCRdb has only the in-frame clones, and not every one. The sample carries roughly 2.5 million clones, approximately 90% recorded once. The specimen was naive CD4+ T cells sorted from blood. The receptors derive from a young man in good health. Both conserved end residues are part of each CDR3. A D gene is named only where the DNA matches it firmly. Some rows mark clone size as missing; the rest say once, few, many or name a class of expanded clone.

j_call: TRBJ2-5; clone_size: NA; v_call: TRBV4-1; d_call: NA; cdr3_nt: TGCGCCAGCAGCCTCCCATGGGGTGGGGAGACCCAGTACTTC; cdr3_aa: CASSLPWGGETQYF
j_call: TRBJ2-2; clone_size: NA; v_call: TRBV5-1; d_call: TRBD1; cdr3_nt: TGCGCCAGCAGCGCTACAGGGGGGATGATCGGGGAGCTGTTTTTT; cdr3_aa: CASSATGGMIGELFF
j_call: TRBJ1-3; clone_size: NA; v_call: TRBV6-1; d_call: NA; cdr3_nt: TGTGCCAGCAGTGTTAGTTTACAAAACTCTGGAAACACCATATATTTT; cdr3_aa: CASSVSLQNSGNTIYF
j_call: TRBJ2-2; clone_size: NA; v_call: TRBV10-1; d_call: TRBD2; cdr3_nt: TGCGCCAGCAGTGGAGCGGGAGGCTTTACCGGGGAGCTGTTTTTT; cdr3_aa: CASSGAGGFTGELFF
j_call: TRBJ1-2; clone_size: NA; v_call: TRBV25-1; d_call: NA; cdr3_nt: TGTGCCAGCAGTGGAGCGGGGCAGCGGAGCGGCTACACCTTC; cdr3_aa: CASSGAGQRSGYTF
j_call: TRBJ2-1; clone_size: NA; v_call: TRBV9; d_call: NA; cdr3_nt: TGTGCCAGCAGCGTCGCTCAGGGTATAGATGAGCAGTTCTTC; cdr3_aa: CASSVAQGIDEQFF
j_call: TRBJ2-7; clone_size: NA; v_call: TRBV5-1; d_call: TRBD2; cdr3_nt: TGCGCCAGCAGCCACGGGGACTACCGCTACGAGCAGTACTTC; cdr3_aa: CASSHGDYRYEQYF
j_call: TRBJ2-7; clone_size: NA; v_call: TRBV9; d_call: NA; cdr3_nt: TGTGCCAGCCTCAGAATAACGGGGCGCTCCTACGAGCAGTACTTC; cdr3_aa: CASLRITGRSYEQYF
j_call: TRBJ2-1; clone_size: NA; v_call: TRBV7-9; d_call: NA; cdr3_nt: TGTGCCAGCAGCTTTACATGGGCGGAAGGTGAGCAGTTCTTC; cdr3_aa: CASSFTWAEGEQFF
j_call: TRBJ1-3; clone_size: NA; v_call: TRBV4-1; d_call: NA; cdr3_nt: TGCGCCAGCAGCCAAGACCCGCCCGGGGGAAAGGTTTACCTCGCTGGAAACACCATATATTTT; cdr3_aa: CASSQDPPGGKVYLAGNTIYF
j_call: TRBJ1-5; clone_size: NA; v_call: TRBV7-2; d_call: NA; cdr3_nt: TGTGCCAGCAGCCCTAGCGGCGCGGGACAGCCCCAGCATTTT; cdr3_aa: CASSPSGAGQPQHF
j_call: TRBJ2-2; clone_size: NA; v_call: TRBV19; d_call: TRBD1; cdr3_nt: TGTGCCAGTAGTATAGGGACAGGGATCACCGGGGAGCTGTTTTTT; cdr3_aa: CASSIGTGITGELFF
j_call: TRBJ2-5; clone_size: NA; v_call: TRBV5-1; d_call: TRBD1; cdr3_nt: TGCGCCAGCAGCTGGGGTCAGGGGGTACGAGAAGAGACCCAGTACTTC; cdr3_aa: CASSWGQGVREETQYF
j_call: TRBJ2-5; clone_size: NA; v_call: TRBV5-1; d_call: TRBD2; cdr3_nt: TGCGCCAGCAGCACCCGGGACAGGGGACTAGCGGGAGCCGGGGGGACCCAGTACTTC; cdr3_aa: CASSTRDRGLAGAGGTQYF
j_call: TRBJ2-5; clone_size: once; v_call: TRBV18; d_call: NA; cdr3_nt: TGTGCCAGCTCTCGGGGTTCCCAGGAGACCCAGTACTTC; cdr3_aa: CASSRGSQETQYF
j_call: TRBJ2-1; clone_size: NA; v_call: TRBV6-6; d_call: NA; cdr3_nt: TGTGCCAGCAGCCTCAGGGGGGAAAGCTACAATGAGCAGTTCTTC; cdr3_aa: CASSLRGESYNEQFF
j_call: TRBJ2-1; clone_size: once; v_call: TRBV5-1; d_call: NA; cdr3_nt: TGCGCCAGCAGGGGCGGGACCTCACTGGGCTCCTACAATGAGCAGTTCTTC; cdr3_aa: CASRGGTSLGSYNEQFF
j_call: TRBJ2-7; clone_size: NA; v_call: TRBV9; d_call: NA; cdr3_nt: TGTGCCAGCAGCGATCAGAGTCCAGGGAGGCAGTACTTC; cdr3_aa: CASSDQSPGRQYF
j_call: TRBJ2-3; clone_size: NA; v_call: TRBV15; d_call: TRBD2; cdr3_nt: TGTGCCACCACCCCACTGGCTACACTAGCGGCGCAGTATTTT; cdr3_aa: CATTPLATLAAQYF
j_call: TRBJ2-5; clone_size: NA; v_call: TRBV7-9; d_call: NA; cdr3_nt: TGTGCCAGCAGCGGGGGACCTCCCGGTAGGACCCAGTACTTC; cdr3_aa: CASSGGPPGRTQYF
j_call: TRBJ1-3; clone_size: NA; v_call: TRBV18; d_call: TRBD1; cdr3_nt: TGTGCCAGCTCACCGACAGGGTACCCCGGAAACACCATATATTTT; cdr3_aa: CASSPTGYPGNTIYF
j_call: TRBJ2-1; clone_size: once; v_call: TRBV7-8; d_call: NA; cdr3_nt: TGTGCCAGCAGTCATGGCAATGAGCAGTTCTTC; cdr3_aa: CASSHGNEQFF
j_call: TRBJ1-2; clone_size: once; v_call: TRBV2; d_call: NA; cdr3_nt: TGTGCCAGCAGTGAATTCACCATCCCAATCTATGGCTACACCTTC; cdr3_aa: CASSEFTIPIYGYTF
j_call: TRBJ2-2; clone_size: NA; v_call: TRBV30; d_call: NA; cdr3_nt: TGTGCCTGTACTTTCCGGGCCAAGAACACCGGGGAGCTGTTTTTT; cdr3_aa: CACTFRAKNTGELFF